The entry below gives a single TCR beta chain sequence along with its context. Its antigen is unknown. From the germline J gene comes the end of the CDR3, since the read stops 3 residues before it. Assay: immunoSEQ multiplex PCR; the TCRdb copy retains only in-frame clones and omits some. The sample table sets out about 33,000 clones. CDR3 length equals 14 residues. Germline V gene sequence: CDR1 LNHDA, CDR2 SQIVND (reference sequence). The sample is drawn from a study of T cells in women clearing cervical HPV infection. Study-wide results and caveats: T-cell numbers per sample were unknown and may explain richness differences.

This TCR came from a woman aged 18 to 69 with a cervical HPV16 infection that either progressed to CIN3+ or cleared (not recorded which). The chain carries TRBV19 and TRBJ1-2; D not resolved. Sequenced sample: blood buffy coat. Partial CDR3 DNA: TGTGCCAGTAGTATGTCTAGCGGCTCCTACGAC. Protein product: CASSMSSGSYD. The full CDR3 protein is CASSMSSGSYDYTF. The complete variable domain, with remaining parts taken from reference TRBV19 and TRBJ1-2, reads DGGITQSPKYLFRKEGQNVTLSCEQNLNHDAMYWYRQDPGQGLRLIYYSQIVNDFQKGDIAEGYSVSREKKESFPLTVTSAQKNPTAFYLCASSMSSGSYDYTFGSGTRLTVV.